This TCR beta chain was recovered during a study of glioma-infiltrating T cells. Overall study findings and caveats: CDR3 overlap between tissue and blood was very small. Non-neoplastic patients had below-expected tissue-blood divergence, while all gliomas exceeded expectation.

Concerning this clonotype: Its target is unknown. Found in a library prepared for alpha chains, this beta chain is an off-target read, and its abundance has little meaning.

Using RNA template, CDR3s of TCR alpha and beta were amplified with iRepertoire arm-PCR. Input was roughly 85-450 ng of tissue mRNA or PBMC total RNA. TCRdb re-derived calls from the multiplex PCR reads in MiXCR, one entry per CDR3 protein. This sample yields more than 1,000 distinct CDR3 sequences, of which around 28% are seen a single time; about an eighth belongs to the top ten. The CDR3 extends over 13 amino acids. The V and J ends lost 3 bases and 4 bases respectively, with 9 bases between them. The germline CDR1 and CDR2 sequences are MDHEN and SYDVKM. V and J are TRBV28 and TRBJ2-5, with D unclear. Sequencing was performed on glioma tissue, nonneoplastic brain tissue, or PBMCs (not recorded which). The source is a human donor with low-grade glioma or glioblastoma, undergoing nonglioma brain surgery, or in good health (not recorded which). The CDR3 sequence: CASSFGRIETQYF. The CDR3 region has the DNA TGTGCCAGCAGTTTCGGGCGGATAGAGACCCAGTACTTC.